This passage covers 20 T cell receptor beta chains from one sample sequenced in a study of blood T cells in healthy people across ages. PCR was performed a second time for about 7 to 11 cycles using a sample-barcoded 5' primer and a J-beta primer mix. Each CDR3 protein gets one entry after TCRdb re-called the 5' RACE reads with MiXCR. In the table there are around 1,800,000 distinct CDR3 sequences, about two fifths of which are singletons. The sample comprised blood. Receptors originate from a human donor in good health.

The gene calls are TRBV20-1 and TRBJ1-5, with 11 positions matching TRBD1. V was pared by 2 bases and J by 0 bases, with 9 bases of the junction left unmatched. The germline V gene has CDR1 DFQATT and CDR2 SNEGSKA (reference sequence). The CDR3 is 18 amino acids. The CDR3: CSARFPGQGVYSNQPQHF. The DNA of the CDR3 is TGCAGTGCTAGATTTCCGGGACAGGGGGTTTATAGCAATCAGCCCCAGCATTTT.

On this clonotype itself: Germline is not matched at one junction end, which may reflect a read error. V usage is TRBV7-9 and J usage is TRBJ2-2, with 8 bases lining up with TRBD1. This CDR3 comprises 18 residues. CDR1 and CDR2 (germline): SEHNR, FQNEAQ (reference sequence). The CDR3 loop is CANSHRTGRPSNTGELFF. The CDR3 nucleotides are TGTGCCAACAGCCATAGGACAGGGCGTCCTTCGAACACCGGGGAGCTGTTTTTT.

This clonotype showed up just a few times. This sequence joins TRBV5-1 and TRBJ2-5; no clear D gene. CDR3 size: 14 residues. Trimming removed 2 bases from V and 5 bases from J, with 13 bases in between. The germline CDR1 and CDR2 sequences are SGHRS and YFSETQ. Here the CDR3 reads CASSFLMEWETQYF. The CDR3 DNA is TGCGCCAGCAGCTTCCTCATGGAATGGGAGACCCAGTACTTC.

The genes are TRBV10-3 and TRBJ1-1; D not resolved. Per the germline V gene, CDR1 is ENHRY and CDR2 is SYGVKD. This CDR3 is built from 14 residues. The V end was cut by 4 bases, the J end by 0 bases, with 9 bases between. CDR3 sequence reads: CAISVGGLNTEAFF. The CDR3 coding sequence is TGTGCCATCAGTGTCGGCGGGTTGAACACTGAAGCTTTCTTT.

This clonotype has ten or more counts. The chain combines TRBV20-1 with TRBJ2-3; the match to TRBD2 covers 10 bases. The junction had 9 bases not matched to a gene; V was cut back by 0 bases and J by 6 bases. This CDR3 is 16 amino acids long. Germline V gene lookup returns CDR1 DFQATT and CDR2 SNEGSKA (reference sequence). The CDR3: CSARDESGGALDTQYF. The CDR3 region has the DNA TGCAGTGCTAGAGATGAGAGCGGGGGGGCTCTGGATACGCAGTATTTT.

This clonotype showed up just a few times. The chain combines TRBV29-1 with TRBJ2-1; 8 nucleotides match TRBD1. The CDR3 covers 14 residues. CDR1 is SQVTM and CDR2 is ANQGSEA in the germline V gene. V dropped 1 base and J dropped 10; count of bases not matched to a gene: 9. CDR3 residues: CSVEALGQGEEQFF. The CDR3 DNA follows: TGCAGCGTTGAAGCTCTTGGACAGGGTGAGGAGCAGTTCTTC.

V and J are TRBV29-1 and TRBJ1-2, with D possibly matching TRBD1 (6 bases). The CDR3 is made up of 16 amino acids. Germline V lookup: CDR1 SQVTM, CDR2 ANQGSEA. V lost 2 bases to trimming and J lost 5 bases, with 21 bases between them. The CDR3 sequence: CSVENQGLANQYGYTF. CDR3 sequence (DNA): TGCAGCGTTGAAAATCAGGGGTTAGCAAACCAATATGGCTACACCTTC.

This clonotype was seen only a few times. CDR3 bases: TGTGCCAGCTCACCGCAACGGCGGGCCCTGAACACTGAAGCTTTCTTT. Residues: CASSPQRRALNTEAFF. The genes are TRBV18 and TRBJ1-1; D remains unclear. The CDR3 covers 16 residues. The germline gives CDR1 KGHSH, CDR2 LQKENI. The ends were cut back, 3 bases at V and 0 bases at J, with 14 bases in the middle.

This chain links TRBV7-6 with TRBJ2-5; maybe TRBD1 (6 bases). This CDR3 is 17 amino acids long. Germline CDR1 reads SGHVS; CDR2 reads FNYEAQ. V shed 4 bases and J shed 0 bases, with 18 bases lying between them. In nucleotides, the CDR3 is TGTGCCAGCAGCTCGCGCCCGGGACAAGACCACCAAGAGACCCAGTACTTC. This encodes CASSSRPGQDHQETQYF.

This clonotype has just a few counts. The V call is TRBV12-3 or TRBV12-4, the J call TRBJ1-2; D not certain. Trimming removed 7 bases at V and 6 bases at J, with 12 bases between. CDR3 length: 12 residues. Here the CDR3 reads CASTGTENGYTF. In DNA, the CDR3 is TGTGCCAGCACCGGAACTGAAAATGGCTACACCTTC.

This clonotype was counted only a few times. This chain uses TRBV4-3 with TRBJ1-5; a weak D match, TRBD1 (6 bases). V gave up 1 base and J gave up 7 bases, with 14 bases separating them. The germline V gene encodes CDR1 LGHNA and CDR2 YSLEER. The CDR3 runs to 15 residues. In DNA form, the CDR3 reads TGCGCCAGCAGCCAAGGTACAGGGTCTCGGCAGCCCCAGCATTTT. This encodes CASSQGTGSRQPQHF.

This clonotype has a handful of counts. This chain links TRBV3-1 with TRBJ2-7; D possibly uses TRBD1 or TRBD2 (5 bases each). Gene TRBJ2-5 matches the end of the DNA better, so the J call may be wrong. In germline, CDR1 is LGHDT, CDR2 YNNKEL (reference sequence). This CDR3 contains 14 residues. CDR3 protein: CASSRLLEGETQYF. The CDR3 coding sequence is TGTGCCAGTAGTCGCTTACTAGAGGGGGAGACCCAGTACTTC.

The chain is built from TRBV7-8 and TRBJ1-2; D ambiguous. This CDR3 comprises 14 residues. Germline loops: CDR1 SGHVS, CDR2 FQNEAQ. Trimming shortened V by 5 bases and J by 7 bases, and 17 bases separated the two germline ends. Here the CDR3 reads CASSPEREGFGYTF. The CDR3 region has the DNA TGTGCCAGCAGCCCAGAGAGGGAGGGTTTTGGCTACACCTTC.

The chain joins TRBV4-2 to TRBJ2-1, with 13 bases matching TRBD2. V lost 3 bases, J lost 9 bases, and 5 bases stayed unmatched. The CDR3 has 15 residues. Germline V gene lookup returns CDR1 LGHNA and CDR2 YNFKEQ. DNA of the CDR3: TGTGCCAGCAGCCAGACTAGCGGGGGGCCAGTTGAGCAGTTCTTC. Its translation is CASSQTSGGPVEQFF.

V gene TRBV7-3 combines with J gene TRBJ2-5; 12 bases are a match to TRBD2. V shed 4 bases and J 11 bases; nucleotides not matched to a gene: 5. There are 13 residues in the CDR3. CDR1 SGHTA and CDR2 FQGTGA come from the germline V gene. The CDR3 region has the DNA TGTGCCAGCAGCTCCGGGACTAGCGGGCGGCAGTACTTC. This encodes CASSSGTSGRQYF.

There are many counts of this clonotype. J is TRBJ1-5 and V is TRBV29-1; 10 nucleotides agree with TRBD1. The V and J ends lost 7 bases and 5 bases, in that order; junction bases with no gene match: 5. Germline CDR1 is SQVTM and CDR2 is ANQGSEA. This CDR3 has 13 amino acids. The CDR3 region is CSARQGADQPQHF. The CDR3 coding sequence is TGCAGCGCCAGACAGGGGGCGGATCAGCCCCAGCATTTT.

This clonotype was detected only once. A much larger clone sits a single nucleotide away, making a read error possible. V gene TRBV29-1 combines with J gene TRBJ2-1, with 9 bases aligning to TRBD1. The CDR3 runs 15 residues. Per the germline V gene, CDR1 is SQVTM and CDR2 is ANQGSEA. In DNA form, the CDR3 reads TGCAGCGTCCACCGGGACAGGGCATCCTACGATGAGCAGTTCTTC. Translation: CSVHRDRASYDEQFF.

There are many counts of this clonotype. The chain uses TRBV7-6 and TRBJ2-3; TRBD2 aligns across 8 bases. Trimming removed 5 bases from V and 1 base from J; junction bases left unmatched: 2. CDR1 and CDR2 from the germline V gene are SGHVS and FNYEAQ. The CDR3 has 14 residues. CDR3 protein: CASSRSGGTDTQYF. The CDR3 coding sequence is TGTGCCAGCAGCCGTAGCGGGGGCACAGATACGCAGTATTTT.

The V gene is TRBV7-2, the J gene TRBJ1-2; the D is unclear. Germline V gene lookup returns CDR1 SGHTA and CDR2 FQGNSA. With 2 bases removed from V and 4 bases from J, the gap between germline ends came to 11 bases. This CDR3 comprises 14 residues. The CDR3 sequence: CASSLPGSTYGYTF. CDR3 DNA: TGTGCCAGCAGCTTACCAGGATCCACCTATGGCTACACCTTC.

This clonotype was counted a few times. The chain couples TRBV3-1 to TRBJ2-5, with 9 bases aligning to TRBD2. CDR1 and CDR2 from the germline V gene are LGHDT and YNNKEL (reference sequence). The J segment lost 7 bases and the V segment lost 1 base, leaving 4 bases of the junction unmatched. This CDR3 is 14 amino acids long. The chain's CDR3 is CASSQGGLAATQYF. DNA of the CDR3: TGTGCCAGCAGCCAAGGGGGACTAGCTGCGACCCAGTACTTC.